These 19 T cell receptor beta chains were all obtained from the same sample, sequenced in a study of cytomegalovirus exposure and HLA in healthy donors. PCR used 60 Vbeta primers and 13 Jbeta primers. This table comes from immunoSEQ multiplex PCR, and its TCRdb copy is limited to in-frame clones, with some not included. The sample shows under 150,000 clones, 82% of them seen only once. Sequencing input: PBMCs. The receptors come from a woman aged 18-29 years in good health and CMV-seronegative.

The CDR3 loop is CASSAPSDGYTF. CDR3 bases: TGCGCCAGCTCCGCCCCGTCGGATGGCTACACCTTC. This chain joins TRBV4-1 and TRBJ1-2; unclear D gene. The CDR3 runs 12 residues. The germline V gene encodes CDR1 MGHRA and CDR2 YSYEKL. The V and J ends lost 8 bases and 6 bases respectively, with 13 bases between them.

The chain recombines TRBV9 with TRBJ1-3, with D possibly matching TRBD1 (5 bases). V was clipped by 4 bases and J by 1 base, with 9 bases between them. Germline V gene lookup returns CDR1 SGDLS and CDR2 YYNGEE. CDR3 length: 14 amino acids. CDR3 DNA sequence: TGTGCCAGCAGCCTGACAGATTCTGGAAACACCATATATTTT. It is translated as CASSLTDSGNTIYF.

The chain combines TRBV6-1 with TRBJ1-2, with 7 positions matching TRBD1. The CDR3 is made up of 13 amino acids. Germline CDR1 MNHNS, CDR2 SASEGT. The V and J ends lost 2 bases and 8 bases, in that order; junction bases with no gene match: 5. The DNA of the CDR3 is TGTGCCAGCAGTGAATACAGGGGTAGGGGCTACACCTTC. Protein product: CASSEYRGRGYTF.

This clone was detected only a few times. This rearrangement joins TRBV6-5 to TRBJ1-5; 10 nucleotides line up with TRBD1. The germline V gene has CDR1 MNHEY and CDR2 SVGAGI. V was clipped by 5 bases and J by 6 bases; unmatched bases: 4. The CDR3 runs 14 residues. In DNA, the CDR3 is TGTGCCAGCAGTGAGGACAGGGGGATTCAGCCCCAGCATTTT. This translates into CASSEDRGIQPQHF.

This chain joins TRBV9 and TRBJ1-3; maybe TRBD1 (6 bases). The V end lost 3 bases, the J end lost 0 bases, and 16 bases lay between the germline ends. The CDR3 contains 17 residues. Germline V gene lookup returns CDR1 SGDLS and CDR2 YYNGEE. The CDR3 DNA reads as TGTGCCAGCAGCGCCCCAGGGGTCAGGAGCTCTGGAAACACCATATATTTT. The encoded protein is CASSAPGVRSSGNTIYF.

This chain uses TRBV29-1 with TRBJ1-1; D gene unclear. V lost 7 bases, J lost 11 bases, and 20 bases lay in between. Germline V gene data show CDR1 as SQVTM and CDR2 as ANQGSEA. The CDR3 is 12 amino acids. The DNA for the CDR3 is TGCAGCGCTGCCCTAAACGGGGATAAGGCTTTCTTT. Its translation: CSAALNGDKAFF.

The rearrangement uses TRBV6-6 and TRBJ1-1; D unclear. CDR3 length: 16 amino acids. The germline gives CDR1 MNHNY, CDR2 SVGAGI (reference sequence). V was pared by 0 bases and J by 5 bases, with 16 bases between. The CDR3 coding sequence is TGTGCCAGCAGTTACTCGAGGGTGGGGAGAGGGACTGAAGCTTTCTTT. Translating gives CASSYSRVGRGTEAFF.

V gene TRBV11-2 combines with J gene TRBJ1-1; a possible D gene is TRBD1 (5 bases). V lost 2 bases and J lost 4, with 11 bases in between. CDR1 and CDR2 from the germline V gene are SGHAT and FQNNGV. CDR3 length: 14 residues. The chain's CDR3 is CASSLKGVFTEAFF. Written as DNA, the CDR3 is TGTGCCAGCAGCTTAAAAGGGGTTTTCACTGAAGCTTTCTTT.

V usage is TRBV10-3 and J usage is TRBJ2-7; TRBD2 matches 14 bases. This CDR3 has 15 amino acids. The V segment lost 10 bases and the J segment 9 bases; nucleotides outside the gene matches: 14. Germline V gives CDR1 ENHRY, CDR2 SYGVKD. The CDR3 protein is CATRGGLAGELAQYF. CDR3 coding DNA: TGTGCCACCAGGGGGGGACTAGCGGGAGAATTGGCGCAGTACTTC.

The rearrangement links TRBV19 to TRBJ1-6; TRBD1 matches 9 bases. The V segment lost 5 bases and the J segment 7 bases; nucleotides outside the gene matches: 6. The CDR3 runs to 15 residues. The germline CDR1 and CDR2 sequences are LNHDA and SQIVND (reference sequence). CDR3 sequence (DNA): TGTGCCAGTAGTCAACCGGGACAGGGAAATTCACCCCTCCACTTT. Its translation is CASSQPGQGNSPLHF.

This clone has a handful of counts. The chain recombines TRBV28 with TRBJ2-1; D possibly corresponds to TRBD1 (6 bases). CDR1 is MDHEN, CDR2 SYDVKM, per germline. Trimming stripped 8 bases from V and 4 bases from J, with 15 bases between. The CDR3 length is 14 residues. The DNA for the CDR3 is TGTGCCAGCGTGAAGGGGGTCCCATACAATGAGCAGTTCTTC. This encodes CASVKGVPYNEQFF.

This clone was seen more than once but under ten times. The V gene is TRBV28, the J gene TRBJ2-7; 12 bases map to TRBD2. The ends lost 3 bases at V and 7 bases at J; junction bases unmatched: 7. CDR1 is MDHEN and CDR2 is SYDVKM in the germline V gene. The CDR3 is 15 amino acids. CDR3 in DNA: TGTGCCAGCAGTTTGAGACTAGCGGGAGTTCGTGAGCAGTACTTC. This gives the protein CASSLRLAGVREQYF.

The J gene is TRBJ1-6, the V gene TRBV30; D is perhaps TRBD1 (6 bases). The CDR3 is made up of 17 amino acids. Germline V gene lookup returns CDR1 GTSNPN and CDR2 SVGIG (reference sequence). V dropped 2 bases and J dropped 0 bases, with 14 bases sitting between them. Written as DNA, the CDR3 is TGTGCCTGGAGTCCAACAGGGCGTAGCTCCTATAATTCACCCCTCCACTTT. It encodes CAWSPTGRSSYNSPLHF.

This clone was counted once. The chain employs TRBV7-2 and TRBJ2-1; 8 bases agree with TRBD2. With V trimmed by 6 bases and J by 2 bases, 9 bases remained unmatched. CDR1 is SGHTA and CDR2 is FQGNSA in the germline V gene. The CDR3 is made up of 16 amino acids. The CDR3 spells CASRQTLAGPYNEQFF. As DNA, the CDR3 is TGTGCCAGCAGACAAACCCTAGCGGGCCCCTACAATGAGCAGTTCTTC.

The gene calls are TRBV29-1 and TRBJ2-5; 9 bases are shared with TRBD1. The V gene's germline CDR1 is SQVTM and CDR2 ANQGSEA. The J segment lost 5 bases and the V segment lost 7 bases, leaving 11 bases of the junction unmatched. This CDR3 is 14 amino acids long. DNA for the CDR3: TGCAGCGCCTCCGGGACAGGGTACTGGGAGACCCAGTACTTC. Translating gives CSASGTGYWETQYF.

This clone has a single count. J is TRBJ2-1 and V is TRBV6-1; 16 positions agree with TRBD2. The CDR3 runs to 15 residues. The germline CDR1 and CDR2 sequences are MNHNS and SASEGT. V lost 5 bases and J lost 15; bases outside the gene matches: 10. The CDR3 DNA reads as TGTGCCAGCAGTCCCAGGGGGACTAGCGGGAGGGTAGGGTTCTTC. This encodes CASSPRGTSGRVGFF.

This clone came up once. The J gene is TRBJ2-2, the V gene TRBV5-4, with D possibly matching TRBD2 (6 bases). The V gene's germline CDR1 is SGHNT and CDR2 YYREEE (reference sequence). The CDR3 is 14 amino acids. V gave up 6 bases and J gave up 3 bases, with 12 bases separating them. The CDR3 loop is CASTGASDTGELFF. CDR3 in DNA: TGTGCCAGCACGGGTGCTAGCGACACCGGGGAGCTGTTTTTT.

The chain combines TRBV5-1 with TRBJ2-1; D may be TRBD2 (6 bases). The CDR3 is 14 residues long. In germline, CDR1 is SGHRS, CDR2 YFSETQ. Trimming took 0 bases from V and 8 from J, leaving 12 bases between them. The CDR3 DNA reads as TGCGCCAGCAGCTTGGAAGGAGGGACCGATGAGCAGTTCTTC. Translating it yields CASSLEGGTDEQFF.

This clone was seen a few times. Here the CDR3 reads CASRAVSNYGYTF. CDR3 nucleotides: TGTGCCAGCAGGGCAGTTTCTAACTATGGCTACACCTTC. The gene calls are TRBV7-9 and TRBJ1-2; D gene ambiguous. This CDR3 comprises 13 residues. The V gene lost 6 bases and the J gene lost 0 bases, with 8 bases spanning the gap. From germline, CDR1 is SEHNR and CDR2 FQNEAQ (reference sequence).